This T cell receptor beta chain was observed in a study of T cell repertoires in cytomegalovirus infection. Study-wide background: Recently identified HLA-C-restricted CMV epitopes were used, and well-studied HLA-B-restricted CMV epitopes were used as well. From public TCR beta signatures came an indication of both CMV infection and matching HLA type. Study results and caveats: Totalled public TCR beta family frequency picked out people who carried CMV plus the relevant HLA. The ex vivo response was dominated by HLA-C-restricted CMV-specific TCR beta clonotypes.

A single record per CDR3 protein comes from TCRdb applying MiXCR to the reads. The repertoire holds a few hundred thousand distinct CDR3 sequences, roughly 43% seen once, with 40% to 60% in the top ten. With regard to this clonotype: Antigen: not known.

The sequences come from cultured PBMCs, collected from culture after CMV antigen stimulation. The sequence was obtained from a human donor in good health (CMV status not recorded). Some clones in this sample may be carry-over from other donors' samples.

The CDR3 nucleotides are TGTGCCAGCAGCACCGAAGGGACCACAGATACGCAGTATTTT. Its protein is CASSTEGTTDTQYF. The genes are TRBV7-9 and TRBJ2-3, with D perhaps assigned TRBD1 or TRBD2 (5 bases each). V lost 5 bases to trimming and J lost 2 bases, with 11 bases between them. Germline assignment: CDR1 SEHNR and CDR2 FQNEAQ (reference sequence). The CDR3 loop spans 14 amino acids.